The 18 T cell receptor beta chains below all came from one sample that was sequenced in a study of blood T cells in healthy people across ages. The use of a sample-barcoded 5' primer and a J-beta primer mix characterized a second PCR of roughly 6 to 11 cycles. TCRdb called the 5' RACE reads again in MiXCR, with one record for every CDR3 protein. The sample consists of more than 500,000 distinct CDR3 sequences, about 27% of them appearing once. Separately, the same data were catalogued under a study of T cells of mothers and their children.

Source material: blood. The receptors here all came from a boy younger than 10 in good health.

In this sample, this clonotype turned up a few times. The chain joins TRBV7-9 to TRBJ2-1; TRBD2 matches 7 bases. From germline, CDR1 is SEHNR and CDR2 FQNEAQ (reference sequence). This CDR3 contains 16 residues. The V gene end was trimmed by 5 bases and the J gene end by 2 bases; junction bases not matched to a gene: 9. The CDR3 reads CASSPFGGLTYNEQFF. CDR3 coding DNA: TGTGCCAGCAGCCCCTTCGGGGGGTTGACCTACAATGAGCAGTTCTTC.

The chain links TRBV3-1 to TRBJ2-4; either TRBD1 or TRBD2 may supply D (5 bases each). The germline CDR1 and CDR2 sequences are LGHDT and YNNKEL (reference sequence). This CDR3 has 15 amino acids. Trimming pared 4 bases from V and 0 bases from J, leaving 10 bases between. The DNA of the CDR3 is TGTGCCAGCAGCCTCTCCGGGGCAGCCAAAAACATTCAGTACTTC. Amino acids: CASSLSGAAKNIQYF.

This clonotype was seen more than once but under ten times. The chain couples TRBV20-1 to TRBJ2-3, with 9 bases aligning to TRBD2. The CDR3 consists of 15 residues. Germline loops: CDR1 DFQATT, CDR2 SNEGSKA (reference sequence). With 2 bases clipped from V and 4 bases from J, the junction kept 7 bases outside the gene matches. The CDR3 protein is CSARKSSGKADTQYF. CDR3 in DNA: TGCAGTGCTAGAAAATCTAGCGGGAAAGCAGATACGCAGTATTTT.

The V call is TRBV12-3 or TRBV12-4, the J call TRBJ2-5, with D maybe TRBD2 (5 bases). Trimming pared 5 bases from V and 11 bases from J, leaving 24 bases between. The CDR3 sequence is 15 residues long. CDR3 nucleotides: TGTGCCAGCAGTCCCTACCCCGGGTCCGTGTGGGAGCAGTACTTC. Translated, it gives CASSPYPGSVWEQYF.

This clonotype has a handful of counts. The rearrangement joins TRBV15 to TRBJ2-7; 7 bases align to TRBD1. CDR3 length: 15 amino acids. Germline V lookup: CDR1 LNHNV, CDR2 YYDKDF (reference sequence). V gave up 5 bases and J gave up 3 bases; unmatched junction bases: 10. The CDR3 protein is CATSGAGGQVYEQYF. The CDR3 DNA sequence: TGTGCCACCAGCGGAGCCGGCGGACAGGTCTACGAGCAGTACTTC.

The V and J genes are TRBV12-3 or TRBV12-4 and TRBJ2-5; 8 nucleotides line up with TRBD1. The CDR3 spans 15 residues. Trimming took 5 bases from V and 11 from J; bases not matched to a gene: 16. The CDR3 reads CASSPSGRGRGEQYF. CDR3 in DNA: TGTGCCAGCAGTCCAAGTGGCAGGGGGCGCGGAGAGCAGTACTTC.

This clonotype came up a few times. The CDR3 coding sequence is TGTGCCAGCAGTGAATCAGGGGTGGGGAATTCACCCCTCCACTTT. Its protein product is CASSESGVGNSPLHF. The gene calls are TRBV25-1 and TRBJ1-6, with TRBD1 as a possible D gene (6 bases). Germline CDR1 is MGHDK and CDR2 is SYGVNS. V was cut by 1 base and J by 7 bases, with 11 bases left in between. The CDR3 contains 15 residues.

The gene calls are TRBV20-1 and TRBJ2-1, with D maybe TRBD2 (7 bases). V dropped 5 bases and J dropped 1 base, with 12 bases sitting between them. The CDR3 runs 14 residues. Germline assignment: CDR1 DFQATT and CDR2 SNEGSKA (reference sequence). The CDR3 region is CSAEGGRSYNEQFF. In DNA form, the CDR3 reads TGCAGTGCTGAGGGGGGGAGATCCTACAATGAGCAGTTCTTC.

The CDR3 is CASSRAPLTGRNQPQHF. The CDR3 DNA reads TGTGCCAGCAGCCGAGCCCCTCTTACAGGGCGAAATCAGCCCCAGCATTTT. The rearrangement links TRBV12-3 or TRBV12-4 to TRBJ1-5; possible D gene TRBD1, 6 bases. V dropped 6 bases and J dropped 4 bases, with 22 bases sitting between them. CDR3 length: 17 amino acids.

The chain recombines TRBV2 with TRBJ1-6; D is unclear. The CDR3 extends over 14 amino acids. The V end lost 6 bases, the J end lost 0 bases, and 6 bases lay between the germline ends. The germline CDR1 and CDR2 sequences are SNHLY and FYNNEI. The CDR3 sequence: CASRTSSYNSPLHF. The DNA for the CDR3 is TGTGCCAGCAGGACTAGCTCCTATAATTCACCCCTCCACTTT.

The rearrangement links TRBV27 to TRBJ1-5; D might be TRBD1 (5 bases). CDR1 is MNHEY and CDR2 is SMNVEV in the germline V gene (reference sequence). This CDR3 region has 14 residues. The V end was cut by 2 bases, the J end by 3 bases, with 8 bases between. The CDR3 protein is CASSLRGYNQPQHF. As DNA, the CDR3 is TGTGCCAGCAGTTTACGGGGCTACAATCAGCCCCAGCATTTT.

The table lists this clonotype with a few counts. J is TRBJ1-2 and V is TRBV21-1. TRBV21-1 is deemed a pseudogene. The CDR3 length is 14 residues. The CDR3 protein is CASGSVPGGYGYTF. CDR3 nucleotide sequence: TGTGCCAGCGGGTCAGTACCGGGCGGCTATGGCTACACCTTC.

This clonotype was observed a handful of times. The genes are TRBV12-3 or TRBV12-4 and TRBJ1-2; 8 nucleotides match TRBD1. With V trimmed by 5 bases and J by 2 bases, 4 bases remained unmatched. CDR3 length: 14 amino acids. CDR3 residues: CASSDGQGNYGYTF. CDR3 bases: TGTGCCAGCAGTGACGGACAGGGCAACTATGGCTACACCTTC.

Concerning this clonotype itself: Compared with germline, one end of the junction differs, possibly owing to a read error. This chain connects TRBV7-2 to TRBJ2-5, with 9 bases that match TRBD2. CDR1 and CDR2 (germline): SGHTA, FQGNSA. CDR3 size: 15 residues. CDR3 in amino acids: CAGSLVAGEQETQYF. DNA for the CDR3: TGTGCCGGCAGCTTAGTAGCGGGAGAGCAAGAGACCCAGTACTTC.

The chain carries TRBV7-6 and TRBJ2-1; D is perhaps TRBD1 (5 bases). CDR3 size: 15 residues. V lost 4 bases and J 3 bases, leaving 13 bases between the germline ends. Germline V gene data show CDR1 as SGHVS and CDR2 as FNYEAQ. CDR3 sequence: CASSSQGNLYNEQFF. The CDR3 nucleotides read TGTGCCAGCAGCTCCCAGGGAAACCTCTACAATGAGCAGTTCTTC.

This clonotype was detected once. V usage is TRBV11-2 and J usage is TRBJ2-1, with 9 bases aligning to TRBD2. After removal of 1 base from V and 4 bases from J, the junction contained 8 bases not matched to a gene. The CDR3 has 17 residues. Germline V gene sequence: CDR1 SGHAT, CDR2 FQNNGV. The CDR3 loop is CASSLVRASGAYNEQFF. The CDR3 DNA follows: TGTGCCAGCAGCTTAGTTAGGGCTAGCGGGGCTTACAATGAGCAGTTCTTC.

This clonotype appeared a few times. The chain employs TRBV19 and TRBJ2-7; D assignment may be TRBD1 or TRBD2 (5 bases each). Trimming removed 8 bases from V and 3 bases from J, with 11 bases in between. CDR1 and CDR2 from the germline V gene are LNHDA and SQIVND (reference sequence). This CDR3 comprises 12 residues. In DNA, the CDR3 is TGTGCCAGTGGGGACGGATACTACGAGCAGTACTTC. Residues: CASGDGYYEQYF.

In the case of this clonotype: In this CDR3 the conserved last residue, phenylalanine or tryptophan, is missing, so a read error is likely. V usage is TRBV20-1 and J usage is TRBJ2-4; no clear D. Trimming took 3 bases from V and 9 from J, leaving 12 bases between them. This CDR3 contains 12 residues. CDR1 and CDR2 from the germline V gene are DFQATT and SNEGSKA (reference sequence). This chain's CDR3 is CSARPTEGIQYL. CDR3 sequence (DNA): TGCAGTGCTAGGCCTACTGAAGGCATTCAGTACCTC.